This TCR beta chain was recorded in a study of T cells after yellow fever vaccination (dated by TCRdb to the late 2010s). Regarding the research as a whole: Libraries from fractions with low cell numbers were prepared with the SMART-Seq v4 Ultra Low Input RNA kit. Two healthy male donors, one aged 18 to 30 and one aged 30 to 40 years, made up the cohort. To track T-cell clones before and after primary and booster YFV17D yellow fever vaccination, bulk TCR alpha and beta repertoires were sequenced longitudinally. Blood was collected at multiple timepoints before and after primary and secondary immunization, and bulk PBMC replicates and cell subsets were isolated.

V loses 0 bases of germline sequence and J loses 6 bases, and the interval between the two ends is 9 bases. According to the germline V gene, CDR1 reads SGHVS and CDR2 reads FQNEAQ. Spanning cysteine to phenylalanine, the CDR3 consists of 14 amino acids. The read is trimmed to its CDR3 DNA, 42 bases read in frame from base 1. The sample's treatment or condition label, in plain terms: live attenuated yellow fever vaccine strain. A standard Ficoll-Paque protocol was used to isolate PBMCs from peripheral blood. Dynabeads CD4 and CD8 positive selection kits were used to isolate CD4 and CD8 T-cell fractions. RNA was extracted with TriZol from bulk PBMCs, CD4 and CD8 fractions, and dextramer-positive and dextramer-negative fractions. Study-wide findings and limitations: The study included only a couple of donors, which limits how far the findings can be generalized. Compared with the primary T-cell response, the secondary T-cell response was faster but weaker, reaching its peak on day 5 rather than on day 15. A small share of clonotypes was detected in both CD4 and CD8 compartments, with the overlap likely arising from convergent recombination. Most clones expanded after primary vaccination were re-detected after the booster (about 96% of CD4 and 88% of CD8), suggesting broad memory maintenance. Computational filtering was needed because FACS-sorted repertoires could contain abundant contaminating clonotypes from the bulk population.

TCR cDNA was synthesized by 5'RACE template switching, which introduced a universal primer site and unique molecular identifiers. Priming for cDNA synthesis came from both the TCR alpha and TCR beta constant segments. Libraries were amplified in two PCR steps, with sample barcodes and sequencing adapters added in the second step. Libraries were sequenced on Illumina HiSeq 2500 (2x100 bp) or NovaSeq (2x150 bp). Per the source publication's procedure: MIGEC was used to demultiplex reads and collapse the reads into UMI consensus sequences, and MiXCR was used for V(D)J alignment. Using edgeR on replicate PBMC samples, clonotypes were called vaccine-responding if FDR was below 0.01 and the log2 fold change was above 5 up to day 15. Bulk clonotypes were assigned CD4 or CD8 identity according to which sequenced CD4 or CD8 repertoire held them at higher abundance. TCRdb cleaned the public reads at Q25 with fastp, built clones with MiXCR and kept in-frame beta chains. Merged by CDR3 protein, the rows form single entries marked with the most common genes and DNA. The V and J calls and clone size come from TCRdb's table, not from the authors' own analysis. The sample table records tens of thousands of distinct CDR3 sequences; more than 5.5% of these occur just once. Jointly, the top ten make up around a third of the sample.

Details on this clonotype: Which antigen it targets is not known. Nothing much larger sits one base from this clone, and base qualities are not available.

The rearrangement combines TRBV7-8 with TRBJ1-5, with no reliable assignment of the D segment. The receptor's source is a young man who received the YFV17D yellow fever vaccine. Sequencing was performed on CD8+ T cells sorted from PBMCs, taken 5 days after the first yellow fever vaccination. The CDR3 has the sequence CASSLAGRVQPQHF. The nucleotides are TGTGCCAGCAGCTTAGCAGGGAGGGTTCAGCCCCAGCATTTT. Supplemented by the reference TRBV7-8 and TRBJ1-5 proteins around the CDR3, the complete variable domain is GAGVSQSPRYKVAKRGQDVALRCDPISGHVSLFWYQQALGQGPEFLTYFQNEAQLDKSGLPSDRFFAERPEGSVSTLKIQRTQQEDSAVYLCASSLAGRVQPQHFGDGTRLSIL.